This T cell receptor (beta chain) comes out of a study of blood T cells in healthy people across ages. The total RNA that was extracted per sample amounted to at least 5 micrograms. This clonotype appeared a single time. For the second PCR, which ran for about 6 to 11 cycles, a sample-barcoded 5' primer and a J-beta primer mix were used. From the 5' RACE reads, TCRdb called clonotypes with MiXCR, one entry per CDR3 protein. This sample has approximately 800,000 distinct CDR3 sequences, with 55% to 65% found just once. From germline, CDR1 is SQVTM and CDR2 ANQGSEA. The ends lost 7 bases at V and 8 bases at J; junction bases unmatched: 15. The length of the CDR3 is 15 residues.

The TCR comes from a man aged 25-45 years in good health. Material for sequencing was blood. This chain links TRBV29-1 with TRBJ2-1; 9 bases align to TRBD2. Here the CDR3 DNA reads TGCAGCGGGGCGGGGGATCTAGCGGGAAGGTATGAGCAGTTCTTC. Translation: CSGAGDLAGRYEQFF.